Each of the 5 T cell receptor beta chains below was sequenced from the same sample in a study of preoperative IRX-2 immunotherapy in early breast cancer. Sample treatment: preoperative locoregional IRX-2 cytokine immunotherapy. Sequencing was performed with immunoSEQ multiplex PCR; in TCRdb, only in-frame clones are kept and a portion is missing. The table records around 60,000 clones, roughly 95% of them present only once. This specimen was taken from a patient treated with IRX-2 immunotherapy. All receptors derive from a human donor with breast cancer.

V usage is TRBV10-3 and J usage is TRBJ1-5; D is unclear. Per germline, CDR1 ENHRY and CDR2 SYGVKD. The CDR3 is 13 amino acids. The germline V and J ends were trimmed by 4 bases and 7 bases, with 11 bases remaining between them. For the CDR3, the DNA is TGTGCCATCAGTGTGGCTCGGGAACAGCCCCAGCATTTT. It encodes CAISVAREQPQHF.

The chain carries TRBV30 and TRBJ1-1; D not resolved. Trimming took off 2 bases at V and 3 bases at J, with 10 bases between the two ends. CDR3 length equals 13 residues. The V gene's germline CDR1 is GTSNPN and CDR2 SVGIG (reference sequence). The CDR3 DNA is TGTGCCTGGAGTCAGGCACTAGACACTGAAGCTTTCTTT. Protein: CAWSQALDTEAFF.

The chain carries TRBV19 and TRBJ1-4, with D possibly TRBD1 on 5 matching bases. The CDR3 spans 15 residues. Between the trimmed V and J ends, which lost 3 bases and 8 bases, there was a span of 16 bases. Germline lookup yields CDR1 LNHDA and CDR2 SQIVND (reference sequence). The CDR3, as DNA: TGTGCCAGTAGTATGGTCAGGCCGGGGCAGGAAAAACTGTTTTTT. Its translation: CASSMVRPGQEKLFF.

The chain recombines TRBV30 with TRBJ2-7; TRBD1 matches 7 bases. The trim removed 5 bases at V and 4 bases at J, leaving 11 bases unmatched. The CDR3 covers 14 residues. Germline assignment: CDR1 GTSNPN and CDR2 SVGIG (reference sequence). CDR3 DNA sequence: TGTGCCTGGGAAAGCGACAGGGAAGGATACGAGCAGTACTTC. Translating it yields CAWESDREGYEQYF.

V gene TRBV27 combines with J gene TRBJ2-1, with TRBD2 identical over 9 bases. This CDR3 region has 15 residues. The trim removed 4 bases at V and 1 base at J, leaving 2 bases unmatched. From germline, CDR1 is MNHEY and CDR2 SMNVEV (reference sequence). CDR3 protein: CASSSAGGSYNEQFF. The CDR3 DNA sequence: TGTGCCAGCAGTTCAGCGGGAGGTTCCTACAATGAGCAGTTCTTC.